Following are 16 T cell receptor beta chains from one sample sequenced in a study of blood T cell repertoires in COVID-19. Profiled with immunoSEQ multiplex PCR; TCRdb holds only in-frame clones, not every one. The profile shows 25,000 or so clones, about nine tenths of them singletons. Sequencing was performed on peripheral blood. The receptors originated from a woman between 50 and 59 years old with active COVID-19.

The chain carries TRBV27 and TRBJ2-7, with 10 bases aligning to TRBD2. V lost 3 bases, J lost 4 bases, and 6 bases stayed unmatched. Germline V lookup: CDR1 MNHEY, CDR2 SMNVEV (reference sequence). This CDR3 region has 15 residues. CDR3: CASSLASGSRYEQYF. DNA for the CDR3: TGTGCCAGCAGTTTGGCTAGCGGGAGTCGGTACGAGCAGTACTTC.

This chain joins TRBV5-6 and TRBJ1-2, with D unresolved. Germline CDR1 is SGHDT and CDR2 is YYEEEE. The CDR3 runs 16 residues. Trimming removed 0 bases from V and 1 base from J, with 13 bases in between. The CDR3 bases are TGTGCCAGCAGCTTGGCGGGTAGATACATTAACTATGGCTACACCTTC. Translating it yields CASSLAGRYINYGYTF.

The chain links TRBV28 to TRBJ2-1; 11 nucleotides align to TRBD2. J was trimmed by 7 bases and V by 1 base; bases with no gene match: 18. Germline CDR1 is MDHEN and CDR2 is SYDVKM. The CDR3 sequence is 20 residues long. The DNA of the CDR3 is TGTGCCAGCAGTTTATTAATGGGTGGTACTAGCGGGAGACTGGGGAATGAGCAGTTCTTC. This codes for CASSLLMGGTSGRLGNEQFF. Filled out from reference TRBV28 and TRBJ2-1, the complete variable domain reads DVKVTQSSRYLVKRTGEKVFLECVQDMDHENMFWYRQDPGLGLRLIYFSYDVKMKEKGDIPEGYSVSREKKERFSLILESASTNQTSMYLCASSLLMGGTSGRLGNEQFFGPGTRLTVL.

This clone was recorded only once. The chain combines TRBV18 with TRBJ2-1, with a weak D call TRBD1 (5 bases). Germline assignment: CDR1 KGHSH and CDR2 LQKENI. With 3 bases removed from V and 7 bases from J, the gap between germline ends came to 13 bases. The CDR3 is made up of 14 amino acids. The CDR3 bases are TGTGCCAGCTCACCGGCCAGGGTAAGGAATGAGCAGTTCTTC. As protein: CASSPARVRNEQFF.

Only one count was recorded for this clone. This chain connects TRBV28 to TRBJ1-2; 8 nucleotides match TRBD1. This CDR3 has 16 residues. Germline V gene data show CDR1 as MDHEN and CDR2 as SYDVKM. The V and J ends lost 5 bases and 0 bases, in that order; junction bases with no gene match: 8. CDR3 sequence: CASSPGGAVTNYGYTF. DNA for the CDR3: TGTGCCAGCAGTCCAGGGGGCGCGGTCACTAACTATGGCTACACCTTC.

The chain carries TRBV27 and TRBJ2-2; D gene unclear. Germline lookup yields CDR1 MNHEY and CDR2 SMNVEV (reference sequence). CDR3 length: 13 residues. V lost 7 bases and J lost 1, with 7 bases in between. CDR3 nucleotides: TGTGCCAGCATAGGAGTGAACACCGGGGAGCTGTTTTTT. Encoded protein: CASIGVNTGELFF.

The rearrangement links TRBV7-9 to TRBJ1-2, with 10 bases aligning to TRBD1. The length of the CDR3 is 14 residues. Per germline, CDR1 SEHNR and CDR2 FQNEAQ (reference sequence). J was trimmed by 7 bases and V by 4 bases; bases with no gene match: 6. The CDR3 protein is CASSSTGGAGGYTF. In DNA, the CDR3 is TGTGCCAGCAGCTCGACAGGGGGCGCAGGTGGCTACACCTTC.

V is TRBV14 and J is TRBJ1-1; D is uncertain. The CDR3 has 16 residues. The germline V gene encodes CDR1 SGHDN and CDR2 FVKESK. Trimming stripped 1 base from V and 1 base from J, with 13 bases between. The CDR3 is CASSQARAVPNTEAFF. In DNA form, the CDR3 reads TGTGCCAGCAGCCAAGCGAGGGCAGTCCCGAACACTGAAGCTTTCTTT. Filled out from reference TRBV14 and TRBJ1-1, the complete variable domain reads EAGVTQFPSHSVIEKGQTVTLRCDPISGHDNLYWYRRVMGKEIKFLLHFVKESKQDESGMPNNRFLAERTGGTYSTLKVQPAELEDSGVYFCASSQARAVPNTEAFFGQGTRLTVV.

This chain uses TRBV10-3 with TRBJ2-1; 9 bases are shared with TRBD2. Trimming at V came to 8 bases and at J to 4 bases, leaving 9 bases not matched to a gene. Germline CDR1 ENHRY, CDR2 SYGVKD. This CDR3 has 15 amino acids. Here the CDR3 reads CAIGASGEFYNEQFF. The DNA for the CDR3 is TGTGCCATCGGCGCTAGCGGGGAATTTTACAATGAGCAGTTCTTC.

The chain carries TRBV19 and TRBJ1-1, with 8 bases lining up with TRBD1. From germline, CDR1 is LNHDA and CDR2 SQIVND (reference sequence). CDR3 length: 13 amino acids. Germline trimming cut 4 bases from V and 5 bases from J; bases unmatched to any gene: 3. The CDR3 region has the DNA TGTGCCAGTAGTAACCGGGACAGGACTGAAGCTTTCTTT. Protein: CASSNRDRTEAFF.

The chain employs TRBV5-6 and TRBJ1-4; 12 nucleotides match TRBD1. The germline CDR1 and CDR2 sequences are SGHDT and YYEEEE. This CDR3 has 18 residues. Trimming at V came to 2 bases and at J to 8 bases, leaving 13 bases not matched to a gene. CDR3 residues: CASSFSGTGGLLGEKLFF. CDR3 DNA: TGTGCCAGCAGCTTCTCCGGGACAGGGGGCCTTCTGGGGGAAAAACTGTTTTTT.

This clone has a single count. The gene calls are TRBV13 and TRBJ1-4; TRBD1 might be the D (6 bases). CDR3 size: 16 residues. Germline-derived CDR1 and CDR2 are PRHDT and FYEKMQ (reference sequence). The V and J ends lost 0 bases and 4 bases respectively, with 12 bases between them. CDR3 in amino acids: CASSLGQGKGNEKLFF. CDR3 bases: TGTGCCAGCAGCTTAGGACAGGGCAAGGGTAATGAAAAACTGTTTTTT.

This rearrangement joins TRBV6-5 to TRBJ2-2; tentative D call: TRBD1 (6 bases). The germline V and J ends were trimmed by 2 bases and 6 bases, with 16 bases remaining between them. In germline, CDR1 is MNHEY, CDR2 SVGAGI. This CDR3 is built from 16 residues. As DNA, the CDR3 is TGTGCCAGCAGTTACAGGGAACAGGGAATTGCCGGGGAGCTGTTTTTT. Translated: CASSYREQGIAGELFF.

The genes are TRBV6-6 and TRBJ1-1, with D hard to call. The length of the CDR3 is 14 residues. V lost 1 base and J 0 bases, leaving 6 bases between the germline ends. The germline CDR1 and CDR2 sequences are MNHNY and SVGAGI (reference sequence). The CDR3 sequence: CASSYFQVNTEAFF. CDR3 coding DNA: TGTGCCAGCAGTTACTTCCAGGTGAACACTGAAGCTTTCTTT.

The chain combines TRBV6-5 with TRBJ1-1, with D unresolved. Trimming shortened V by 2 bases and J by 7 bases, and 14 bases separated the two germline ends. Germline loops: CDR1 MNHEY, CDR2 SVGAGI. The CDR3 runs to 14 residues. CDR3: CASSYPGEGNEAFF. The CDR3 DNA reads TGTGCCAGCAGTTACCCGGGAGAAGGGAATGAAGCTTTCTTT.

CDR3 in amino acids: CATSRDRGSYEQYF. In DNA, the CDR3 is TGTGCCACCAGCAGAGATCGCGGTTCCTACGAGCAGTACTTC. The V gene is TRBV15, the J gene TRBJ2-7; no clear D gene. Germline V gene lookup returns CDR1 LNHNV and CDR2 YYDKDF (reference sequence). The CDR3 runs 14 residues. The V end lost 0 bases, the J end lost 1 base, and 7 bases lay between the germline ends.